This TCR beta chain was identified during a study of cytomegalovirus exposure and HLA in healthy donors. Vbeta (60) and Jbeta (13) primers were used in the PCR. Some clones are missing from TCRdb's copy, which holds only in-frame ones; the method was immunoSEQ multiplex PCR. In the table there are about 240,000 clones, 81% of which are singletons. This clone is a singleton in its sample. CDR1 is SGHNT and CDR2 is YYREEE in the germline V gene (reference sequence). V lost 3 bases and J lost 4; bases outside the gene matches: 4. This CDR3 comprises 15 residues. The sequencing input was PBMCs. The TCR originated in a woman aged 55-69 years in good health and CMV-seropositive. The chain recombines TRBV5-4 with TRBJ2-3, with TRBD1 matching over 11 bases. The DNA for the CDR3 is TGTGCCAGCAGCTGGGGGGACAGGGGGGCAGATACGCAGTATTTT. Its translation: CASSWGDRGADTQYF.